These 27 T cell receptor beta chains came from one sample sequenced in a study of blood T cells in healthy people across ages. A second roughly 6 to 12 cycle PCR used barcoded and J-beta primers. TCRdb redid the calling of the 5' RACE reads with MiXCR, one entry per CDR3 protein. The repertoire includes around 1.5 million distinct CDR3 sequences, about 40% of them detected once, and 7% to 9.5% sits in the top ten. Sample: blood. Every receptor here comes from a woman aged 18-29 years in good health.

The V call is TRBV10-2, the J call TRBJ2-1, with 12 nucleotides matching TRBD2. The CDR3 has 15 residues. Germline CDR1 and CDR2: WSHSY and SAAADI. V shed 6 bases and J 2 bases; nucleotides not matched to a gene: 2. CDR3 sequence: CASRTSGSAYNEQFF. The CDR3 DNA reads TGCGCCAGCAGGACTAGCGGGAGCGCCTACAATGAGCAGTTCTTC.

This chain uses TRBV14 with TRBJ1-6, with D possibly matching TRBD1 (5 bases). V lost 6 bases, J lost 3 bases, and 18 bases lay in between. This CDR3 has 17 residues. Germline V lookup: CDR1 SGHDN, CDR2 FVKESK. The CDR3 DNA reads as TGTGCCAGCAGTCGTTCTCAAGGGGCCCTCTATAATTCACCCCTCCACTTT. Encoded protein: CASSRSQGALYNSPLHF.

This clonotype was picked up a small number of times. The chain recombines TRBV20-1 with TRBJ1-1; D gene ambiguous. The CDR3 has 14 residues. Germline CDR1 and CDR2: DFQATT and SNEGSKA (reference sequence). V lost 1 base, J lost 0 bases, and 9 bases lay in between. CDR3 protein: CSARGVHLNTEAFF. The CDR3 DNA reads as TGCAGTGCTAGAGGGGTTCATTTGAACACTGAAGCTTTCTTT.

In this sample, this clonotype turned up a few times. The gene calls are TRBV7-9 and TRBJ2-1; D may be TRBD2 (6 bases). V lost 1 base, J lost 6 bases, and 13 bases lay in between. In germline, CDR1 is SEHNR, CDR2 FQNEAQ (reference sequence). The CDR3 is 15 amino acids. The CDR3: CASSLGDWRGNEQFF. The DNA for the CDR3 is TGTGCCAGCAGCTTAGGGGACTGGAGGGGCAATGAGCAGTTCTTC.

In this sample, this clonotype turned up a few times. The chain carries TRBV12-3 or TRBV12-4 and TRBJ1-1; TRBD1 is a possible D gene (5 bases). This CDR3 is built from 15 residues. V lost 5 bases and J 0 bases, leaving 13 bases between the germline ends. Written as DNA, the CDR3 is TGTGCCAGCAGTCGGGGACCGTCCATGAACACTGAAGCTTTCTTT. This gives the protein CASSRGPSMNTEAFF.

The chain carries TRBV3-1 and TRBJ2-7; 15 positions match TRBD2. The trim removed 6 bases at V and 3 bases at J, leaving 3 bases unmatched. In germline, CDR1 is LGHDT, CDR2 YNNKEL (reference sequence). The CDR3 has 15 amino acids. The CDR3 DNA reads TGTGCCAGCAGTGCGGGACTAGCGGGGGGCTACGAGCAGTACTTC. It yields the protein CASSAGLAGGYEQYF.

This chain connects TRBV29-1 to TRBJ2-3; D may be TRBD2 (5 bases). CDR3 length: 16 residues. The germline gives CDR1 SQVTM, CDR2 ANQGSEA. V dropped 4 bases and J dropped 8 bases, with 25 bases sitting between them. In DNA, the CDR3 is TGCAGCGTTGGGGTCGGCGTTACAGAATGGGGAGCTACGCAGTATTTT. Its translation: CSVGVGVTEWGATQYF.

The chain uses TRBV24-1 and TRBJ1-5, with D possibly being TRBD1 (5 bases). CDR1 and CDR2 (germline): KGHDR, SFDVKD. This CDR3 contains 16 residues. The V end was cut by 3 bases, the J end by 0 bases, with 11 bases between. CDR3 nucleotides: TGTGCCACCAGTGATCAGCAGGGCGGTAGCAATCAGCCCCAGCATTTT. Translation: CATSDQQGGSNQPQHF.

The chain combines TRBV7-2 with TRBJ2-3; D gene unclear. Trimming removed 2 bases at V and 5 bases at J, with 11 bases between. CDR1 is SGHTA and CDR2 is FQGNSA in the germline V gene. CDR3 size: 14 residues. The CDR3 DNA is TGTGCCAGCAGCTTACGGGTTGTGGGAGATACGCAGTATTTT. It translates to CASSLRVVGDTQYF.

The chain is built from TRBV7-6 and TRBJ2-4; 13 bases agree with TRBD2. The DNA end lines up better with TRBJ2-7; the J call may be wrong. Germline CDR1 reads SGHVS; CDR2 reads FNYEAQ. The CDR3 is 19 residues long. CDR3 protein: CARGYLGLAGAEPLYEQYF. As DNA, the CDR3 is TGTGCCAGGGGCTACCTAGGACTAGCGGGAGCAGAACCACTTTACGAGCAGTACTTC.

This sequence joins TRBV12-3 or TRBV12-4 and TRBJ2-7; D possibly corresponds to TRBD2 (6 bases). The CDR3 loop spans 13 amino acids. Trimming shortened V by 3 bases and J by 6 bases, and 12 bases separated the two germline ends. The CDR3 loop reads CASSFRGMSEQYF. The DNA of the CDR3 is TGTGCCAGCAGTTTTCGGGGGATGAGCGAGCAGTACTTC.

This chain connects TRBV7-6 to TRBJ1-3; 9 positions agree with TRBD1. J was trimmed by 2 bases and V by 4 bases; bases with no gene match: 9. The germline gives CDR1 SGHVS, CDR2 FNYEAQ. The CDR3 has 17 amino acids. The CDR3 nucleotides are TGTGCCAGCAGCTCAACCGGGACAGGGAAGACTGGAAACACCATATATTTT. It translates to CASSSTGTGKTGNTIYF.

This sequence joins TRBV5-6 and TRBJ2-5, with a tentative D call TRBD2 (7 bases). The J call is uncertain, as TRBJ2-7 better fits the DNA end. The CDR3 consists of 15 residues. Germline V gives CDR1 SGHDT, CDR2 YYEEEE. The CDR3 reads CASSFPGKGGGEQYF. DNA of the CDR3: TGTGCCAGCAGCTTCCCAGGGAAGGGAGGGGGCGAGCAGTACTTC.

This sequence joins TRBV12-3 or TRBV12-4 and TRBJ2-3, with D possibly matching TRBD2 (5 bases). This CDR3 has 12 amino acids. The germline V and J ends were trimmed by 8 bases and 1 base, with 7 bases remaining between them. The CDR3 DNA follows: TGTGCCAGCCCGGAGGGCACAGATACGCAGTATTTT. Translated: CASPEGTDTQYF.

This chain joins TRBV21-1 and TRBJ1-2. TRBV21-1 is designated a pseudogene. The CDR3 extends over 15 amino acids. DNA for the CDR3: TGTGCCAGCAGCAATGGCCCAGTTAAAAACTATGGCTACACCTTC. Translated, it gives CASSNGPVKNYGYTF.

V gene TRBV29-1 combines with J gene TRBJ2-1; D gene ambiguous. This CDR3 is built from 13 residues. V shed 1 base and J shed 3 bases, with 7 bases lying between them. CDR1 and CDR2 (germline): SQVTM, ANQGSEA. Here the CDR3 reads CSVEVGHYNEQFF. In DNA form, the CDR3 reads TGCAGCGTTGAAGTCGGCCACTACAATGAGCAGTTCTTC.

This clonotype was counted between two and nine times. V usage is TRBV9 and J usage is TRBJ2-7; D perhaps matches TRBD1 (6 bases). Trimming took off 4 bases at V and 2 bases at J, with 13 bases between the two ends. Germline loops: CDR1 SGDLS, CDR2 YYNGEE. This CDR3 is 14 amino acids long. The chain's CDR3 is CASSTGQLTYEQYF. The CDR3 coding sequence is TGTGCCAGCAGCACCGGACAGCTTACCTACGAGCAGTACTTC.

CDR3 sequence: CASSLPGTDSYEQYF. The CDR3 nucleotides read TGTGCCAGCAGTTTACCTGGGACAGACTCCTACGAGCAGTACTTC. The genes are TRBV28 and TRBJ2-7; 7 bases align to TRBD1. The germline V gene encodes CDR1 MDHEN and CDR2 SYDVKM. The CDR3 runs to 15 residues. V was pared by 2 bases and J by 0 bases, with 4 bases of the junction left unmatched.

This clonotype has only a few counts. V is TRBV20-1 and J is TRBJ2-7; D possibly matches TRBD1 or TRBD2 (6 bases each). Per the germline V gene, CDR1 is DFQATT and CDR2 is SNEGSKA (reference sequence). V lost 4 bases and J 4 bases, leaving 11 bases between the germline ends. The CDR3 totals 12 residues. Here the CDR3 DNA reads TGCAGTGCTACTGGGGGGCGATACGAGCAGTACTTC. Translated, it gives CSATGGRYEQYF.

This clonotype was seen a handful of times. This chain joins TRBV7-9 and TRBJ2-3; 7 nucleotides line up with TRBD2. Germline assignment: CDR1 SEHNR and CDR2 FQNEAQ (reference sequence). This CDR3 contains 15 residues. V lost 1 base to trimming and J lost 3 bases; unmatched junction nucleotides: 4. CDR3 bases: TGTGCCAGCAGCTTAGTCGACGGGGGGACAGATACGCAGTATTTT. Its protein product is CASSLVDGGTDTQYF. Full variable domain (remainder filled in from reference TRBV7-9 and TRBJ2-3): DTGVSQNPRHKITKRGQNVTFRCDPISEHNRLYWYRQTLGQGPEFLTYFQNEAQLEKSRLLSDRFSAERPKGSFSTLEIQRTEQGDSAMYLCASSLVDGGTDTQYFGPGTRLTVL.

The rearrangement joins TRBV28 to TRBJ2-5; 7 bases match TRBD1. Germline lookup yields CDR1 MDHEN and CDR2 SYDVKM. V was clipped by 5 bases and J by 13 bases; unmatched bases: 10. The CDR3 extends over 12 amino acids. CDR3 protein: CASSPLDRRRYF. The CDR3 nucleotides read TGTGCCAGCAGTCCATTGGACAGGAGAAGGTACTTC.

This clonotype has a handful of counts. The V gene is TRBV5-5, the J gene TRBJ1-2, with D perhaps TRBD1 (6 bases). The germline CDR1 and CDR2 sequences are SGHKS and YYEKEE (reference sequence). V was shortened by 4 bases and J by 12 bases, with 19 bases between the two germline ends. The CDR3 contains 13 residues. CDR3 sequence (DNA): TGTGCCAGCAGCCTTGGACAGATCCCGGGGGACACCTTC. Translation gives CASSLGQIPGDTF.

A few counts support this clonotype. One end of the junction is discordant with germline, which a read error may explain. The CDR3 DNA follows: TGTGCTAGCAGCTTAAGTCTGTTGGTAGCCCCCTCACATGGCCATGAGCAGTTCTTC. It translates to CASSLSLLVAPSHGHEQFF. The chain combines TRBV7-7 with TRBJ2-1; no definite D call. Germline V lookup: CDR1 SSHAT, CDR2 FNYEAQ (reference sequence). The CDR3 has 19 residues.

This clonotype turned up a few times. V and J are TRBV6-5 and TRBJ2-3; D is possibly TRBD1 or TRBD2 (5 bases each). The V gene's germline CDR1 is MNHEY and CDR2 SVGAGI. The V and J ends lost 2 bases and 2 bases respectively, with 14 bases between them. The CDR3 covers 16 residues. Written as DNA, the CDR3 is TGTGCCAGCAGTTACGGGGCGCCGGACTTCACAGATACGCAGTATTTT. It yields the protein CASSYGAPDFTDTQYF.

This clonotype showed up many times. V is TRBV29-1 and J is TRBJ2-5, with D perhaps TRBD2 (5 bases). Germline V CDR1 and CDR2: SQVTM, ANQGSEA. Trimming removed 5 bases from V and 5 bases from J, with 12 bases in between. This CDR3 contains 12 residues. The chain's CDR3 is CSVLSGFETQYF. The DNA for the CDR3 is TGCAGCGTTCTCTCGGGGTTTGAGACCCAGTACTTC.

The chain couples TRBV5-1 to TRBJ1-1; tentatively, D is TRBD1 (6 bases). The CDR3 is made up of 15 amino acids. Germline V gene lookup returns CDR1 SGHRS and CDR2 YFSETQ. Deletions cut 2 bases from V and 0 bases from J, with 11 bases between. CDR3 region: CASSLRTDLNTEAFF. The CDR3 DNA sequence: TGCGCCAGCAGCTTACGGACAGACCTGAACACTGAAGCTTTCTTT.

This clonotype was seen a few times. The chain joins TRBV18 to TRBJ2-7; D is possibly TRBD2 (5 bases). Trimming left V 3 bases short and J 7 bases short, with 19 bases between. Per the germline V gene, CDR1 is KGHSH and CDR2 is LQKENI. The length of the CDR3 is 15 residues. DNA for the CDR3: TGTGCCAGCTCACCCTCCGGGATCAATGGTGATGAGCAGTACTTC. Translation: CASSPSGINGDEQYF.